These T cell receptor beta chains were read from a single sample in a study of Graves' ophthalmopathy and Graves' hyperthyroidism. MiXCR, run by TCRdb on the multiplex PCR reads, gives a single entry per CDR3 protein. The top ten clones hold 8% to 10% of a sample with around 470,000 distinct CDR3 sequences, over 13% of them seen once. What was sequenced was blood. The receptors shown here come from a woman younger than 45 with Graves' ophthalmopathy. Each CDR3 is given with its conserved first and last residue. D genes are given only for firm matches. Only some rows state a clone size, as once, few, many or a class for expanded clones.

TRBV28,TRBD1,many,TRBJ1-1,CASSSRQGVGLTEAFF,TGTGCCAGCAGTTCCAGACAGGGGGTGGGTCTCACTGAAGCTTTCTTT
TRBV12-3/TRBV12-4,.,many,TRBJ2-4,CASSSGRGGLTKNIQYF,TGTGCCAGCAGCTCAGGCAGGGGCGGCTTAACTAAAAACATTCAGTACTTC
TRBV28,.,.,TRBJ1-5,CASSLQGPQWPQHF,TGTGCCAGCAGTTTACAGGGGCCCCAATGGCCCCAGCATTTT
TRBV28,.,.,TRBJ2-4,CASQGSQLAKNIHYF,TGTGCCTCCCAGGGTTCTCAACTAGCCAAAAACATTCATTACTTC
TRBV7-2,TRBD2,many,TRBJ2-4,CASSLSWLAGGIKYF,TGTGCCAGCAGCTTATCTTGGCTAGCGGGGGGCATTAAGTACTTC
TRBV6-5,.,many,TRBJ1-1,CASSYSSGRPEAFF,TGTGCCAGCAGTTACTCGAGTGGACGGCCTGAAGCTTTCTTT
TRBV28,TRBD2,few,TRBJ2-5,CASSFQTTTSGDSKETQYF,TGTGCCAGCAGTTTCCAAACCACGACTAGCGGGGACTCAAAAGAGACCCAGTACTTC
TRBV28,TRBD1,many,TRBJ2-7,CASSYQTGLEQYF,TGTGCCAGCAGTTACCAGACAGGGCTCGAGCAGTACTTC
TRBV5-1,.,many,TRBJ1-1,CASSPTGGSTEAFF,TGCGCCAGCAGCCCTACTGGCGGAAGCACTGAAGCTTTCTTT
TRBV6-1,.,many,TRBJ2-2,CASSGLPVFF,TGTGCCAGCAGTGGACTGCCGGTGTTTTTT
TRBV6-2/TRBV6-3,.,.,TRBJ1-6,CASSYVTVFSSPLHF,TGTGCCAGCAGTTACGTGACAGTATTCAGTTCACCCCTCCACTTT
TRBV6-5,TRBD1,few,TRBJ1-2,CASSYSRDRGGYTF,TGTGCCAGCAGTTACAGCCGGGACAGAGGTGGCTACACCTTC
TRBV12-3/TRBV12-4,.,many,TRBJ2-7,CASSPDDGVYEQYF,TGTGCCAGCAGTCCTGACGACGGAGTCTACGAGCAGTACTTC
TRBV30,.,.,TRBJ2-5,CAWSVQGETQYF,TGTGCCTGGAGTGTCCAGGGAGAGACCCAGTACTTC
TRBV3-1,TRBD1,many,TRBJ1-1,CASSQFTGGIVGTEAFF,TGTGCCAGCAGCCAATTCACAGGGGGGATCGTGGGCACTGAAGCTTTCTTT
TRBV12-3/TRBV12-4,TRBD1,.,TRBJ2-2,CASSFGQGETGELFF,TGTGCCAGCAGTTTCGGACAGGGCGAGACCGGGGAGCTGTTTTTT
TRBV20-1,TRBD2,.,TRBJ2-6,CSARLGGAGANVLTF,TGCAGTGCTAGGCTTGGGGGGGCTGGGGCCAACGTCCTGACTTTC
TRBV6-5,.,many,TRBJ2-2,CASSLRHTGELFF,TGTGCCAGCAGTTTAAGACACACCGGGGAGCTGTTTTTT
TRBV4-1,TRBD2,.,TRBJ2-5,CASSHRSPQAAGIQETQYF,TGCGCCAGCAGCCACCGAAGCCCCCAAGCAGCGGGGATCCAAGAGACCCAGTACTTC
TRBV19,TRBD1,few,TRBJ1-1,CASSSAGGSGTEAFF,TGTGCCAGTAGTTCAGCAGGGGGCTCGGGCACTGAAGCTTTCTTT
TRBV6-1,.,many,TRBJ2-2,CASRDRDRNTGELFF,TGTGCCAGCAGAGATCGGGACCGAAACACCGGGGAGCTGTTTTTT
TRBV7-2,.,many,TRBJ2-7,CASSLRGEDEQYF,TGTGCCAGCAGCTTAAGAGGGGAGGACGAGCAGTACTTC
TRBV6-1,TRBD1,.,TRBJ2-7,CAIQGANEQYF,TGTGCCATCCAGGGGGCTAACGAGCAGTACTTC
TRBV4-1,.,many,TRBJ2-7,CASSITGTYEQYF,TGCGCCAGCAGCATAACGGGGACCTACGAGCAGTACTTC
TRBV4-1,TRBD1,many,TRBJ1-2,CASSQPGTGRGVNYGYTF,TGCGCCAGCAGCCAACCCGGGACAGGGAGAGGGGTAAACTATGGCTACACCTTC
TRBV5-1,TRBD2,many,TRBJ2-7,CASSLDLAGKSPEQYF,TGCGCCAGCAGCTTGGATCTAGCGGGAAAGTCGCCCGAGCAGTACTTC
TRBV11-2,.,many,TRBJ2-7,CASSSRTAGNPEQYF,TGTGCCAGCAGCTCTCGGACAGCAGGGAACCCCGAGCAGTACTTC
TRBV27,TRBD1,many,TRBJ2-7,CASSTRDRGSYEQYF,TGTGCCAGCAGTACTCGGGACAGGGGATCCTACGAGCAGTACTTC
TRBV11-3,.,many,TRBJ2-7,CASTPSAPGNGEQYF,TGTGCCAGCACCCCATCCGCCCCAGGGAACGGCGAGCAGTACTTC
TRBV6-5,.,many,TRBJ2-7,CASSYSGLTEQYF,TGTGCCAGCAGTTACTCTGGATTAACCGAGCAGTACTTC
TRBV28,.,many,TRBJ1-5,CASRAGRNQPQHF,TGTGCCAGCAGGGCAGGGAGAAATCAGCCCCAGCATTTT
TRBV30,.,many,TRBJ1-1,CAWSRLDQRSEAFF,TGTGCCTGGAGCCGACTCGACCAGAGGTCTGAAGCTTTCTTT
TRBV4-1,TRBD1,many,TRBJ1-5,CASSPGAGGYQPQHF,TGCGCCAGCAGCCCCGGGGCAGGGGGATATCAGCCCCAGCATTTT
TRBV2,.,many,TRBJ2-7,CASSVGQMVEQYF,TGTGCCAGCAGTGTCGGCCAAATGGTCGAGCAGTACTTC
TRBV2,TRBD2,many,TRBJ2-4,CASSEISGRNIQYF,TGTGCCAGCAGTGAGATTAGCGGGCGCAACATTCAGTACTTC
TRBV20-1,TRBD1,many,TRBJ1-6,CSAGDSENSPLHF,TGCAGTGCTGGGGACAGCGAGAATTCACCCCTCCACTTT
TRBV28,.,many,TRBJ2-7,CASSLGGPYEQYF,TGTGCCAGCAGTCTCGGGGGACCCTACGAGCAGTACTTC
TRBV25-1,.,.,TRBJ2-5,CASSESLTYQETQYF,TGTGCCAGCAGTGAATCCTTAACGTACCAAGAGACCCAGTACTTC
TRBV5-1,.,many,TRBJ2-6,CASRLAGTGANVLTF,TGCGCCAGCAGACTCGCAGGAACAGGGGCCAACGTCCTGACTTTC
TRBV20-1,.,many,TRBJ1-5,CSARRQSNQPQHF,TGCAGTGCTAGAAGACAGAGCAATCAGCCCCAGCATTTT
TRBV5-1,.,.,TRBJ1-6,CASSLGESAWNSPLHF,TGCGCCAGCAGCTTGGGGGAATCAGCCTGGAATTCACCCCTCCACTTT
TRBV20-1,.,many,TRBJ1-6,CSATPSGDHSPLHF,TGCAGTGCAACACCCTCGGGGGACCATTCACCCCTCCACTTT